This TCR beta chain was captured in a study of a mutant IDH1 vaccine in newly diagnosed glioma. As for the study in general: Of treated patients, about 60% were men and approximately 40% women, averaging about 37 years.

Time point noted: baseline, week 1 (first vaccination visit). Treatment meaning: pre-vaccination baseline after standard-of-care therapy. Donors had new WHO grade 3 or 4 IDH1-mutant, ATRX-lost astrocytomas. Sequencing was performed with immunoSEQ multiplex PCR; in TCRdb, only in-frame clones are kept and a portion is missing. Among about 88,000 clones, approximately 80% were seen once, and the ten largest hold 5% to 5.5%. General observations from the study: Vaccine-induced responses were seen in 93.3% of patients, spanning several MHC alleles.

Regarding this clone: Its antigen is undetermined.

This sample comprised PBMCs, obtained from a glioma patient treated with radiotherapy, temozolomide or both. The source is a middle-aged man with glioma. Some clones in this sample may be carry-over from other donors' samples.

The CDR3 reads CASSVGGGQGDLNYGYTF. CDR3 sequence (DNA): TGTGCCAGCAGCGTAGGGGGGGGACAGGGTGACCTTAACTATGGCTACACCTTC. J is TRBJ1-2 and V is TRBV9; 9 bases agree with TRBD1. The CDR3 is 18 residues long. Germline CDR1 SGDLS, CDR2 YYNGEE. J gave up 1 base and V 0 bases, and 10 bases lay outside the gene matches. The whole variable domain, filled in from reference TRBV9 and TRBJ1-2, reads DSGVTQTPKHLITATGQRVTLRCSPRSGDLSVYWYQQSLDQGLQFLIQYYNGEERAKGNILERFSAQQFPDLHSELNLSSLELGDSALYFCASSVGGGQGDLNYGYTFGSGTRLTVV.